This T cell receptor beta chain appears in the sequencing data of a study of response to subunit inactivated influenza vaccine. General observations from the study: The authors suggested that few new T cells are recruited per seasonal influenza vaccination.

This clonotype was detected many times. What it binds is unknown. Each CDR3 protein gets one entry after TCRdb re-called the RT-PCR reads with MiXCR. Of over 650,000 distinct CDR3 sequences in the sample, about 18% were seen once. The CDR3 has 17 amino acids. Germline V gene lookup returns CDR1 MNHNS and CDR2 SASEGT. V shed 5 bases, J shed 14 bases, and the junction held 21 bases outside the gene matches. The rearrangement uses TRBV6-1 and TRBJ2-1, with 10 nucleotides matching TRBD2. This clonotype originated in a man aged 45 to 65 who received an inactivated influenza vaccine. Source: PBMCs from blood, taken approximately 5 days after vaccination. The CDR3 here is CASSPWTGSTTGTSEFF. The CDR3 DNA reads TGTGCCAGCAGTCCTTGGACAGGCTCTACTACCGGGACTAGCGAGTTCTTC.